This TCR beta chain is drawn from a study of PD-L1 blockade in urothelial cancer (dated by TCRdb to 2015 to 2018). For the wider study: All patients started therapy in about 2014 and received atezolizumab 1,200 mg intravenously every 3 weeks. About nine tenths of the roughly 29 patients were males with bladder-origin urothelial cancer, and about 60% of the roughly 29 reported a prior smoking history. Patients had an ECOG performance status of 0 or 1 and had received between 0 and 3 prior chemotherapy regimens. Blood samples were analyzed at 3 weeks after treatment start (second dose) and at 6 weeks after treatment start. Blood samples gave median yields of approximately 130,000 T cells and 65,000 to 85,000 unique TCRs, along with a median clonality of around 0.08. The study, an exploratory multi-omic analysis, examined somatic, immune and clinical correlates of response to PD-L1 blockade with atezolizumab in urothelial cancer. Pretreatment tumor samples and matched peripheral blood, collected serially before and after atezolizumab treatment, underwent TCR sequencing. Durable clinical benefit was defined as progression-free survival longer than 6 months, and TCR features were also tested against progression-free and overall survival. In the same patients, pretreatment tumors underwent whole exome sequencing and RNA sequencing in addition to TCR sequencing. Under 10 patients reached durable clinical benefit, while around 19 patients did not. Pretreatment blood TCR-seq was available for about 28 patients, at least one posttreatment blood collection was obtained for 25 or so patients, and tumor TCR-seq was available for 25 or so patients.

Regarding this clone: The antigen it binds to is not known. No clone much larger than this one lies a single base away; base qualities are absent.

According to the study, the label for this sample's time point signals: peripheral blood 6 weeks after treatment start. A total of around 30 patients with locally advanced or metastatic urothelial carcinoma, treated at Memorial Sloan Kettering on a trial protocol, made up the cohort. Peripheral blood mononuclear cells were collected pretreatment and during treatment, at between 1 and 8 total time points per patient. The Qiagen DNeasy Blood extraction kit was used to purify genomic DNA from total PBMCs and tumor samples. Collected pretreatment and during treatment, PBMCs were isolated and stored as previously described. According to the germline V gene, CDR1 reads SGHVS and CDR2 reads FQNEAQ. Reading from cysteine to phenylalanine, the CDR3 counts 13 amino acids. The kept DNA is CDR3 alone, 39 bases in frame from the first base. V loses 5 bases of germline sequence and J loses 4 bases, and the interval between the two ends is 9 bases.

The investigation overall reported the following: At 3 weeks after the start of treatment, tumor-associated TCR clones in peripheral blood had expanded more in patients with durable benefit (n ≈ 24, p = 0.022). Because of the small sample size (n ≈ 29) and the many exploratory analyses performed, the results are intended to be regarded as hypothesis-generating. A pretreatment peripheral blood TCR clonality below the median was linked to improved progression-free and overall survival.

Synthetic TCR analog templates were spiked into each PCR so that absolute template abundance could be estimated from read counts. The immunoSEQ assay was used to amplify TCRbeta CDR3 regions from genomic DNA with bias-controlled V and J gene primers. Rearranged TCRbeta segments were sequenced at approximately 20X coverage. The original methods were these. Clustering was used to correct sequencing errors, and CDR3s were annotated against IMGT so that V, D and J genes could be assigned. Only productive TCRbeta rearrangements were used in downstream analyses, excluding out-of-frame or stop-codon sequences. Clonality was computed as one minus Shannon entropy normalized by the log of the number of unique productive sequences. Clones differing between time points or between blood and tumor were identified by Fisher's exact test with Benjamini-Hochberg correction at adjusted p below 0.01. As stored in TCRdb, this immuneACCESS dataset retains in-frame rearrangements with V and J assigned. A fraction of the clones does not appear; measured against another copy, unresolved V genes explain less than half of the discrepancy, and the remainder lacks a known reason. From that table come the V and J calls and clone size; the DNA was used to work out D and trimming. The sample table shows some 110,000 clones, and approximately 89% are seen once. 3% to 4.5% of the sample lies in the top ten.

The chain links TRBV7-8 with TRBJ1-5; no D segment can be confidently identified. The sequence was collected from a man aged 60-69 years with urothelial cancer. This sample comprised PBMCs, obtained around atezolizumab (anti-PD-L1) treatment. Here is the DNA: TGTGCCAGCAGCGTACAAGAAAATCAGCCCCAGCATTTT. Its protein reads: CASSVQENQPQHF.